These 22 T cell receptor beta chains originate from one sample sequenced in a study of T cell responses to AZD1222 COVID-19 vaccine. Here immunoSEQ multiplex PCR was the method, and the copy in TCRdb shows in-frame clones only, minus some. Of about 120,000 clones in the sample, about 88% are singletons; the top ten hold around 3%. Here the sequenced sample was peripheral blood, taken 28 days after the second AZD1222 dose. Every receptor here comes from an adult who received the AZD1222 COVID-19 vaccine.

In this sample, this clone turned up once. This rearrangement joins TRBV12-3 or TRBV12-4 to TRBJ1-2, with 12 bases matching TRBD1. V was clipped by 6 bases and J by 7 bases; unmatched bases: 3. This CDR3 contains 13 residues. The CDR3 loop reads CASRRDRGLGYTF. The CDR3 bases are TGTGCCAGCAGGCGGGACAGGGGGCTTGGCTACACCTTC.

The gene calls are TRBV25-1 and TRBJ2-5; D unresolved. Germline loops: CDR1 MGHDK, CDR2 SYGVNS. The CDR3 has 13 amino acids. V shed 8 bases and J shed 0 bases, with 10 bases lying between them. The DNA for the CDR3 is TGTGCCAGCGCCGAGGCTAACCAAGAGACCCAGTACTTC. Protein product: CASAEANQETQYF.

This chain connects TRBV4-1 to TRBJ1-5; 8 nucleotides match TRBD1. The CDR3 extends over 15 amino acids. With 2 bases clipped from V and 9 bases from J, the junction kept 9 bases outside the gene matches. In germline, CDR1 is MGHRA, CDR2 YSYEKL. This CDR3 is CASSQTWTGFWPQHF. DNA of the CDR3: TGCGCCAGCAGCCAAACATGGACAGGGTTTTGGCCCCAGCATTTT.

The chain employs TRBV10-3 and TRBJ1-6; TRBD1 matches 7 bases. The junction had 8 bases not matched to a gene; V was cut back by 1 base and J by 8 bases. This CDR3 spans 16 amino acids. CDR1 ENHRY and CDR2 SYGVKD come from the germline V gene. In DNA, the CDR3 is TGTGCCATCAGTGAGTACTTTGACAGGGTTGATTCACCCCTCCACTTT. This sequence encodes CAISEYFDRVDSPLHF.

V gene TRBV12-5 combines with J gene TRBJ2-3; 7 nucleotides match TRBD2. V dropped 4 bases and J dropped 1; count of bases not matched to a gene: 2. The CDR3 consists of 14 residues. Germline CDR1 reads LGHNT; CDR2 reads FRNRAP. CDR3 sequence: CASGSSGRTDTQYF. DNA of the CDR3: TGTGCTAGTGGTTCTAGCGGACGCACAGATACGCAGTATTTT.

The chain employs TRBV28 and TRBJ1-1; TRBD1 matches 7 bases. Germline CDR1 MDHEN, CDR2 SYDVKM. V gave up 3 bases and J gave up 4 bases; unmatched junction bases: 5. The CDR3 loop spans 14 amino acids. The CDR3 reads CASSLVRGRTEAFF. The CDR3 region has the DNA TGTGCCAGCAGTTTGGTAAGGGGGCGCACTGAAGCTTTCTTT.

The chain's CDR3 is CASSPRPPDQISPQHF. Here the CDR3 DNA reads TGTGCCAGCAGCCCGAGGCCGCCGGACCAGATCAGCCCCCAGCATTTT. This rearrangement joins TRBV2 to TRBJ1-5; D is undetermined. CDR1 SNHLY and CDR2 FYNNEI come from the germline V gene. V was shortened by 6 bases and J by 10 bases, with 25 bases between the two germline ends. The CDR3 sequence is 16 residues long.

This chain connects TRBV18 to TRBJ1-2, with 9 bases that match TRBD1. Trimming took 6 bases from V and 2 from J; bases not matched to a gene: 7. The CDR3 consists of 15 residues. Germline loops: CDR1 KGHSH, CDR2 LQKENI. The CDR3 sequence: CASSTDRGGNYGYTF. Here the CDR3 DNA reads TGTGCCAGCTCGACGGACAGGGGCGGAAACTATGGCTACACCTTC.

The chain uses TRBV30 and TRBJ2-7; D is unresolved. V dropped 3 bases and J dropped 3 bases, with 15 bases sitting between them. The CDR3 is made up of 14 amino acids. The germline V gene has CDR1 GTSNPN and CDR2 SVGIG (reference sequence). CDR3 nucleotide sequence: TGTGCCTGGAGACGGGCTTACCGACTCTACGAGCAGTACTTC. Residues: CAWRRAYRLYEQYF.

The chain joins TRBV3-1 (or the pseudogene TRBV3-2) to TRBJ2-5; D remains unclear. Trimming took off 0 bases at V and 5 bases at J, with 7 bases between the two ends. The CDR3 consists of 13 residues. The germline CDR1 and CDR2 sequences are LGHDT and YNNKEL (reference sequence). DNA for the CDR3: TGTGCCAGCAGCCAAGAGATGAGGGAGACCCAGTACTTC. Protein sequence: CASSQEMRETQYF.

V and J are TRBV6-5 and TRBJ1-2; the D gene is possibly TRBD1 (5 bases). CDR1 and CDR2 (germline): MNHEY, SVGAGI. The CDR3 runs 14 residues. The V end lost 0 bases, the J end lost 8 bases, and 13 bases lay between the germline ends. CDR3 amino acids: CASSYSFRTQGYTF. The DNA of the CDR3 is TGTGCCAGCAGTTACTCGTTTCGGACACAAGGCTACACCTTC.

The J gene is TRBJ2-7, the V gene TRBV19, with 8 bases lining up with TRBD1. The J segment lost 0 bases and the V segment lost 8 bases, leaving 3 bases of the junction unmatched. Germline V CDR1 and CDR2: LNHDA, SQIVND (reference sequence). The CDR3 is 13 amino acids. CDR3 bases: TGTGCCAGTCGGGGACAGGACTCCTACGAGCAGTACTTC. Amino acid sequence: CASRGQDSYEQYF. The complete variable domain, with remaining parts taken from reference TRBV19 and TRBJ2-7, reads DGGITQSPKYLFRKEGQNVTLSCEQNLNHDAMYWYRQDPGQGLRLIYYSQIVNDFQKGDIAEGYSVSREKKESFPLTVTSAQKNPTAFYLCASRGQDSYEQYFGPGTRLTVT.

The V gene is TRBV3-1 (or the pseudogene TRBV3-2), the J gene TRBJ2-7; D is tentatively TRBD1 or TRBD2 (5 bases each). The CDR3 runs to 15 residues. V was shortened by 5 bases and J by 4 bases, with 18 bases between the two germline ends. The germline CDR1 and CDR2 sequences are LGHDT and YNNKEL (reference sequence). CDR3 coding DNA: TGTGCCAGCAGCTTCTCCGGGACGGTCCGTTACGAGCAGTACTTC. As protein: CASSFSGTVRYEQYF.

V usage is TRBV5-4 and J usage is TRBJ2-2, with D uncertain. The V gene lost 3 bases and the J gene lost 7 bases, with 19 bases spanning the gap. The CDR3 is 16 residues long. Germline CDR1 SGHNT, CDR2 YYREEE (reference sequence). CDR3 sequence (DNA): TGTGCCAGCAGCTCTACGATAGTGGGGTGGGGCGGGGAGCTGTTTTTT. The encoded protein is CASSSTIVGWGGELFF.

The chain links TRBV5-1 to TRBJ1-2; TRBD1 might be the D (6 bases). The germline V and J ends were trimmed by 2 bases and 8 bases, with 16 bases remaining between them. Germline V gene lookup returns CDR1 SGHRS and CDR2 YFSETQ. The CDR3 covers 14 residues. CDR3 sequence: CASSFESTGLGYTF. The CDR3 nucleotides read TGCGCCAGCAGCTTCGAATCCACAGGGCTCGGCTACACCTTC. The variable domain in full, completed from reference TRBV5-1 and TRBJ1-2, reads KAGVTQTPRYLIKTRGQQVTLSCSPISGHRSVSWYQQTPGQGLQFLFEYFSETQRNKGNFPGRFSGRQFSNSRSEMNVSTLELGDSALYLCASSFESTGLGYTFGSGTRLTVV.

The V call is TRBV4-3, the J call TRBJ1-2; D may be TRBD1 (5 bases). This CDR3 has 16 amino acids. Germline CDR1 is LGHNA and CDR2 is YSLEER. Trimming cost V 0 bases and J 0 bases, with 11 bases left between them. CDR3 in amino acids: CASSQDFSGPNYGYTF. CDR3 bases: TGCGCCAGCAGCCAAGATTTCTCAGGGCCTAACTATGGCTACACCTTC.

The chain couples TRBV30 to TRBJ1-2, with a weak D call TRBD1 (5 bases). The CDR3 has 14 residues. CDR1 and CDR2 from the germline V gene are GTSNPN and SVGIG (reference sequence). V was cut by 1 base and J by 8 bases, with 17 bases left in between. The CDR3 is CAWSGTGGWGGYTF. The CDR3 nucleotides read TGTGCCTGGAGTGGTACAGGAGGCTGGGGCGGCTACACCTTC.

The chain recombines TRBV7-2 with TRBJ2-1; D is perhaps TRBD2 (6 bases). CDR3 length: 12 residues. Germline CDR1 reads SGHTA; CDR2 reads FQGNSA. V gave up 5 bases and J gave up 10 bases, with 12 bases separating them. The CDR3 loop is CASSRTGVEQFF. The CDR3 DNA sequence: TGTGCCAGCAGCCGCACGGGGGTCGAGCAGTTCTTC.

V is TRBV7-2 and J is TRBJ1-2, with D uncertain. Germline CDR1 and CDR2: SGHTA and FQGNSA. This CDR3 has 15 residues. Deletions cut 2 bases from V and 0 bases from J, with 10 bases between. The chain's CDR3 is CASSLTLLSNYGYTF. The CDR3 region has the DNA TGTGCCAGCAGCTTAACTCTGTTATCTAACTATGGCTACACCTTC. Together with reference TRBV7-2 and TRBJ1-2, the CDR3 gives the full variable domain: GAGVSQSPSNKVTEKGKDVELRCDPISGHTALYWYRQSLGQGLEFLIYFQGNSAPDKSGLPSDRFSAERTGGSVSTLTIQRTQQEDSAVYLCASSLTLLSNYGYTFGSGTRLTVV.

This chain connects TRBV19 to TRBJ1-4, with 7 bases fitting TRBD1. This CDR3 spans 14 amino acids. V lost 3 bases and J lost 3; bases outside the gene matches: 1. In germline, CDR1 is LNHDA, CDR2 SQIVND (reference sequence). Written as DNA, the CDR3 is TGTGCCAGTAGTATGCAGGGGGCTAATGAAAAACTGTTTTTT. Its translation is CASSMQGANEKLFF. The variable domain in full, with the rest retrieved from reference TRBV19 and TRBJ1-4, is DGGITQSPKYLFRKEGQNVTLSCEQNLNHDAMYWYRQDPGQGLRLIYYSQIVNDFQKGDIAEGYSVSREKKESFPLTVTSAQKNPTAFYLCASSMQGANEKLFFGSGTQLSVL.

This clone appeared a few times. This rearrangement joins TRBV14 to TRBJ2-2; 8 positions match TRBD1. The CDR3 is made up of 18 amino acids. J gave up 1 base and V 2 bases, and 9 bases lay outside the gene matches. Germline CDR1 is SGHDN and CDR2 is FVKESK. CDR3 sequence: CASSQNDRGTVNTGELFF. The CDR3 nucleotides are TGTGCCAGCAGCCAAAACGACAGGGGAACGGTGAACACCGGGGAGCTGTTTTTT.

CDR3 in amino acids: CASSVYGGYEQYF. Here the CDR3 DNA reads TGTGCCAGCAGTGTCTATGGGGGCTACGAGCAGTACTTC. The chain links TRBV6-4 to TRBJ2-7, with D possibly being TRBD1 or TRBD2 (5 bases each). Per the germline V gene, CDR1 is MRHNA and CDR2 is SNTAGT. V was cut by 4 bases and J by 3 bases, with 10 bases left in between. This CDR3 region has 13 residues.